This T cell receptor beta chain was sequenced for a study of T cell responses to AZD1222 COVID-19 vaccine. Assay: immunoSEQ multiplex PCR; the TCRdb copy retains only in-frame clones and omits some. This sample yields some 140,000 clones, of which more than 85% are seen a single time; about 3% belongs to the top ten. This TCR derives from an adult in good health. This specimen consisted of peripheral blood, obtained on day 0 of AZD1222 vaccination.

In nucleotides, the CDR3 is TGTGCCAGCAGCCAAGATAGCAACGAGCAGTACTTC. It yields the protein CASSQDSNEQYF. The chain couples TRBV4-2 to TRBJ2-7; no definite D call. Germline V gene lookup returns CDR1 LGHNA and CDR2 YNFKEQ. The CDR3 sequence is 12 residues long. The V end lost 0 bases, the J end lost 5 bases, and 5 bases lay between the germline ends.